Listed here is a single T cell receptor beta chain. This clone showed up just once. The clone's antigen remains unknown. No much larger clonotype is one base removed from it; base qualities were not supplied. The data originate from a study of shared clonotypes between healthy human individuals (dated by TCRdb to about 2020). General notes on the study: The cohort comprised two women and a few men aged 18 to 49 years. For each donor, CD4 naive and CD4 memory were each run on three plates, CD8 naive on two plates, and CD8 memory on one plate. To estimate repertoire size and how much clonotypes are shared between individuals, the study performed deep sequencing of blood TCR repertoires from about five healthy adults. Libraries were prepared and TCR repertoires were sequenced by different laboratories using diverse techniques, in order to increase sequencing depth and limit assay-specific biases. Leukapheresis yielded between about 0.94 and 9.5 billion PBMCs per donor. Findings and caveats that apply to the study as a whole: Naive subsets generally had larger estimated clonotype richness than memory subsets. Pairwise subsampling led to the expectation that sequencing depth would affect the degree of clonotype sharing among donors. About 4.5% of naive CD4, 3.5% of naive CD8, around 2.3% of memory CD4, and more than 0.35% of memory CD8 clonotypes were shared across a few donors. Rarefaction of sorted-subset datasets indicated incomplete sequencing despite the large sequencing depth. Compared with non-shared clonotypes, clonotypes shared by all four sorted-subset donors had higher generation probabilities. The small number of donors limited the genetic and exposure-history diversity represented. Sampling was restricted to blood, and TCR repertoires in tissues likely differ from the TCR repertoires found in blood.

Using the deep immunoSEQ assay, TCR CDR3 regions were amplified from genomic DNA by multiplex PCR. For each cell subset, the extracted genomic DNA was distributed evenly across all wells of several immunoSEQ 96-well plates, and each plate served as one replicate. Each replicate PCR for sorted subsets received roughly 0.2 ug genomic DNA, equal to 28,000 or so T cell genomes. The purified libraries were quantified using a Qubit 3.0 fluorometer, sized with a Bioanalyzer 2100, and then quantified again using the KAPA Library Quantification kit. A separate single-read 150-cycle Illumina NextSeq 550 flow cell was used to sequence each immunoSEQ 96-well plate. The paper's processing steps were these. The immunoSEQ output contained only junctional sequences without quality scores, so filtering could not match that applied to full-length reads. Sequences were annotated with PyIR, a Python wrapper for IgBLAST v1.9, using IMGT germline references to assign V/J genes and CDR3. Reads with weak V/J assignments (E-value above 1e-6), missing CDR3, stop codons, out-of-frame junctions, or ambiguous translated residues were removed. V3J clonotypes were defined as sequences sharing an identical inferred V gene, J gene, and CDR3 amino acid sequence. To compute the percentage overlap between repertoires, the number of shared unique clonotypes was divided by the size of the smaller repertoire. Three approaches were used to assess repertoire richness: RTK rarefaction, the Chao1 estimator, and Recon v2.1 estimates of unobserved clonotypes. Generation probabilities for all TCRbeta clonotypes obtained by the gDNA method from a few donors were computed using OLGA. TCRdb re-hosts the immuneACCESS table, in-frame sequences only. Its copies lack some clones; in the studies checked, an unresolved V gene accounts for under half of them, and the cause for the rest is not known. From that table come the V and J calls and clone size; the DNA was used to work out D and trimming. The table for this sample lists about 2.1 million clones; 85% to 95% of them were counted only once. The top ten clones comprise over 1.5% of the sample.

The germline V gene (reference sequence) gives CDR1 as MNHEY and CDR2 as SMNVEV. V and J are trimmed by 2 bases and 3 bases, and the gene matches miss 9 bases of the junction. The CDR3 starts with the cysteine, ends with the phenylalanine, and has 17 residues. Only the CDR3 part of the read is kept: 51 bases, read in frame from the first base. For the CD8 naive samples, CD45RO-negative cells were positively selected for CCR7, yielding a CD45RA+CCR7+ population from which TemRA cells were excluded. The donors were healthy, HIV-negative adults who had no recently reported acute infections or vaccinations. Every donor was a Caucasian adult living in Nashville, Tennessee, USA. Blood was collected by leukapheresis, and PBMCs were isolated by Ficoll-Histopaque density gradient centrifugation and then cryopreserved in liquid nitrogen vapor phase. Purity and quantity of every magnetically sorted T cell population were checked by analytical flow cytometry. From each sorted fraction, genomic DNA was isolated and quantified by UV absorbance on a Nanodrop 2000c.

The TCR was taken from a man between 18 and 29 years old in good health. Some clones in this sample may be carry-over from other donors' samples. The rearrangement joined TRBV27 to TRBJ2-3; 9 of the junction bases match TRBD2. Sequenced material: naive CD8+ T cells from PBMCs. What this sample's cell subset or site label stands for: CD45RA+CCR7+. The DNA sequence reads TGTGCCAGCAGTTTAGAGAGCGGGAGGCCTTTAACAGATACGCAGTATTTT. It is translated as CASSLESGRPLTDTQYF.